This section outlines one T cell receptor (beta chain) sequence together with its context. This specimen belongs to a study of blood T cell repertoires in COVID-19. Study context: COVID-19 samples from acute and convalescent phases originated in the United States, Italy and Spain.

Germline CDR1 is MNHEY and CDR2 is SMNVEV (reference sequence). The CDR3 length is 15 residues. V was shortened by 6 bases and J by 1 base, with 14 bases between the two germline ends. Clones were sequenced by immunoSEQ multiplex PCR, and TCRdb holds only the in-frame ones, with some missing. The repertoire holds about 130,000 clones, approximately 77% seen once, with around 18% in the top ten. This clonotype originated in a man at least 80 years old with acute or convalescent COVID-19. V usage is TRBV27 and J usage is TRBJ2-3; D possibly corresponds to TRBD1 (5 bases). The sample was peripheral blood. CDR3 in DNA: TGTGCCAGCAGCTCCCTTCTAGGGGGCACAGATACGCAGTATTTT. It translates to CASSSLLGGTDTQYF.